The clone carrying this T cell receptor beta chain came up a few times. TCR beta CDR3 sequences were amplified from RNA transcripts. First-round RT-PCR targeting the TCR CDR3 was performed with the HTBI primer set. TCRdb ran MiXCR on the multiplex PCR reads and lists one entry per CDR3 protein. This sample has more than 500,000 distinct CDR3 sequences, with roughly 15% found just once. This record belongs to a study of T cells in Graves' hyperthyroidism and ophthalmopathy. Looked up from germline, CDR1 is MRHNA and CDR2 is SNTAGT. With 6 bases removed from V and 5 bases from J, the gap between germline ends came to 16 bases. The CDR3 extends over 15 amino acids.

Sequencing input: blood. This chain joins TRBV6-4 and TRBJ2-2; unclear D gene. The TCR sequence derives from a woman aged 25 to 39 with Graves' ophthalmopathy. CDR3 bases: TGTGCCAGCAGCGACCCCCCCAGTGGGACCGGGGAGCTGTTTTTT. It translates to CASSDPPSGTGELFF.